This TCR beta chain is from a study of blood T cell repertoires in COVID-19 (TCRdb year 2020). A note on the overall study: Samples from collaborators originated in the United States, Italy and Spain and spanned both the acute and convalescent phases of COVID-19. Subjects who had been exposed to COVID-19, were actively infected with it, or had recovered from it provided the deeply sampled blood TCRbeta repertoires that made up the dataset. A de-identified subject ID, COVID-19 status, age in years and sex were almost always included in the sample metadata. Where available, HLA class I and class II types were taken from metadata supplied by the sample provider and were not determined by assay-based typing. The samples were drawn from two sources: the first 160 participants of the ongoing ImmuneRACE study, and 1,000 to 1,500 subjects contributed by 6 global collaborators. The prospective study material was composed of cDNA or gDNA derived from T cells, B-cell-depleted T cells, or PBMCs. The repertoires were made available in a free public database intended to serve as a resource for research on the immune response to SARS-CoV-2. Overall results and qualifications from the work: How much clinical and demographic metadata was included differed by source and by participant, and the metadata was provided uncurated.

The germline V gene specifies SGHAT as CDR1 and FQNNGV as CDR2. From the cysteine up to the phenylalanine, the CDR3 has a length of 16 residues. The entry retains the CDR3 DNA only, 48 bases that are in frame from base 1. V lost 5 bases and J lost 1 base; the stretch between them is 12 bases long. Points on this clone: Its antigen is unknown. No base-level quality is on record; no much larger clone is a single base apart.

TCRbeta CDR3 regions were amplified from genomic DNA using the immunoSEQ Assay, a bias-controlled multiplex PCR. The original pipeline was this. Within the assay, amplification of reference gene primers was used to estimate how many nucleated cells each sample contained. Sequence reads were collapsed and filtered to measure the absolute abundance of every unique TCRbeta CDR3 rearrangement. For each sample, productive Simpson clonality was calculated by taking the square root of Simpson's diversity index across productive rearrangements. Entries here come from immuneACCESS through TCRdb and include only in-frame sequences with V and J called. Some clones fail to appear in such tables; in the studies checked, an unresolved V gene covers under half of the shortfall, and the cause of the remainder is unknown. For V, J and clone size, that table is used; D and trimming come from the DNA. This sample has roughly 120,000 clones in its table, and around 80% of those were observed once. The ten largest clones capture 9.5% to 15% of the sample.

Each collaborating institution followed its own protocols to collect whole blood in K2EDTA tubes. For TCRbeta analysis, collaborators shipped samples as frozen whole blood, isolated PBMCs, or DNA extracted from either of those sample types. This sequence was found in an older woman with acute or convalescent COVID-19. The rearrangement combines TRBV11-2 with TRBJ1-6; the D region possibly corresponds to TRBD1 (5 bases align). Sequenced input: peripheral blood. The nucleotide sequence reads as follows: TGTGCCAGCAGCCAGGGCAGGGCTTCCTATAATTCACCCCTCCACTTT. It translates to CASSQGRASYNSPLHF.